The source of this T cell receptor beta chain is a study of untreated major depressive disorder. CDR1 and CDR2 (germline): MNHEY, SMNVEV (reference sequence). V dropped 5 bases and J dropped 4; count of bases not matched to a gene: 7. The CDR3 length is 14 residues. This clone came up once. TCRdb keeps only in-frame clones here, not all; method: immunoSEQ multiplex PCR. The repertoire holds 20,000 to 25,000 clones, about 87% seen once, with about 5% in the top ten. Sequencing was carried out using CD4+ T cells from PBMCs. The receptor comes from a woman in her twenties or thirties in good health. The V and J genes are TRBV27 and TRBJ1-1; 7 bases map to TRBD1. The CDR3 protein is CASSIRGLSTEAFF. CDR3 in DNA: TGTGCCAGCAGTATTAGGGGGCTTAGCACTGAAGCTTTCTTT.